This T cell receptor (beta chain) derives from a study of identical twins listed by TCRdb under 2016. The study in broad terms: TCR alpha and beta repertoires from monozygotic twins, unrelated adults of various ages and cord blood were deep-sequenced to test whether fetal clonotypes persist. Replicate twin experiments were performed at different times using different library preparation protocols to rule out contamination. Broad study findings and their caveats: Invariant T cells such as MAIT and iNKT could partly confound zero-insertion analyses, although diverse VJ usage argued against such confounding for most clonotypes. Abundant cord blood beta clonotypes had fewer insertions, young adult naive repertoires showed a similar but weaker trend, and memory repertoires showed no such trend. The excess sharing between twins in beta out-of-frame sequences was weaker because fewer shared sequences reduced the signal-to-noise ratio. Compared with coincidental sharing between unrelated individuals, an excess of low generation-probability sequences was observed among out-of-frame TCR alpha sequences shared between twins. Recombination models systematically underestimated out-of-frame TCR alpha sharing in monozygotic twins but agreed with sharing between unrelated individuals. Conclusions relied on cross-sectional statistical analysis, since the same donors could not be followed over many years.

Every donor was a healthy Caucasian. Miltenyi CD45RO+ enrichment and human naive T-cell isolation kits were used to isolate memory (CD45RO+) and naive T cells from PBMC. This clonotype was observed a few times. It lacks a known antigen. Within one base of it there is no much larger clone, and no base qualities were kept. The method behind the library was 5' RACE. Instrument on record: Illumina HiSeq 2000. A universal primer binding site was added through template switching, and the final cDNA carried a unique molecular identifier so that TCR cDNA molecules could be counted accurately. Specific primers in the conserved constant-segment region were used to synthesize first-strand cDNA for the TCR alpha and beta chains. To control for contamination, each cDNA library was double barcoded with a SMART-Mk sample barcode plus Illumina barcodes. TruSeq adapter sequences, together with Illumina sample barcodes, were added in two successive PCR steps. Sequencing of the TCR alpha and beta cDNA libraries was done on the Illumina HiSeq platform using custom primers. Regarding the original processing steps: Raw reads were processed with MiGEC to extract unique molecular identifiers, and MiXCR was used to determine CDR3 positions. Recombination models were inferred per individual with the repgenHMM and IGoR tools using an EM algorithm. Shared clonotypes were analyzed with the tcR package in R, and sharing was normalized by the product of cloneset sizes. To study raw recombination free of thymic and clonal selection effects, out-of-frame nonproductive sequences were analyzed. TCRdb itself trimmed the public reads at Q25 with fastp, ran MiXCR and retained productive beta chains. Each CDR3 protein gets just one entry, which takes the most common genes and DNA from the rows behind it. TCRdb, not the original authors, processed these V and J calls. This sample lists approximately 230,000 distinct CDR3 sequences; more than 12% were detected once. The ten top clones hold around 8.9% of the sample.

The CDR3 contains 13 residues, cysteine and phenylalanine counted. Only the CDR3 DNA is retained, 39 bases long and in frame from the first base. Trimming leaves V shorter by 6 bases and J shorter by 7 bases, with the junction holding 7 bases beyond the gene matches. CDR1 is given as SNHLY and CDR2 as FYNNEI, both from the germline V gene. The sequenced sample was memory (CD45RO+) T cells sorted from blood. The cell subset or site tag for this specimen amounts to: CD45RO+ enriched T cells. The receptor comes from a woman under 30 in good health. This chain is built from TRBV2 and TRBJ2-7; 9 central nucleotides agree with TRBD2. The CDR3 loop reads CASRPGLAGEQYF. The sequenced DNA: TGTGCCAGCAGACCGGGACTAGCTGGGGAGCAGTACTTC.